In this sample, the clone carrying this T cell receptor (beta chain) turned up a few times. Template switching added a universal primer binding site, and final cDNA carried unique molecular identifiers. TCRdb recomputed calls from the 5' RACE reads with MiXCR, one row per CDR3 protein. The sample carries about 570,000 distinct CDR3 sequences, over 8.5% recorded once. The entry originates in a study of identical twins. Germline CDR1 and CDR2: ENHRY and SYGVKD. With 3 bases clipped from V and 0 bases from J, the junction kept 11 bases outside the gene matches. The CDR3 has 18 amino acids. These data were also reused for a study on yellow fever vaccine responses in identical twins. That paper adds: The authors reported partly convergent, partly personalized vaccine responses in identical twins.

The J gene is TRBJ1-1, the V gene TRBV10-3; 9 bases match TRBD1. Sequenced input: PBMCs. The clonotype originates from a woman between 18 and 29 years old in good health. This CDR3 reads CAISERHRGQFLNTEAFF. The DNA of the CDR3 is TGTGCCATCAGTGAACGTCACAGGGGGCAGTTTCTGAACACTGAAGCTTTCTTT.